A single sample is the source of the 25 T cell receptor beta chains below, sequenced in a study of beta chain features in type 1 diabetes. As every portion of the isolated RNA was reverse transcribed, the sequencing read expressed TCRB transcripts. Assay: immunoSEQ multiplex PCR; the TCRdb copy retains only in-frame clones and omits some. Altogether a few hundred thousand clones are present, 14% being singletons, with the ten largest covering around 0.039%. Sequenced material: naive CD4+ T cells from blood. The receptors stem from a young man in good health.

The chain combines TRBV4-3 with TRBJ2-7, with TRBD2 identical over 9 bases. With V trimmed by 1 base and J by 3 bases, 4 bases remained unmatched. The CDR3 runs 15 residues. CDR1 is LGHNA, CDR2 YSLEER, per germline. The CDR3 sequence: CASSQALAGFYEQYF. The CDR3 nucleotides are TGCGCCAGCAGCCAAGCGCTAGCGGGGTTCTACGAGCAGTACTTC.

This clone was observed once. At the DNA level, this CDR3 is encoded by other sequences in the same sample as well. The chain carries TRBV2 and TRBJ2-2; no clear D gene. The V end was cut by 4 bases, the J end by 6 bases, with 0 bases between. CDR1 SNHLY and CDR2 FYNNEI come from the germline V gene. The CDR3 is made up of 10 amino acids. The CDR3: CASSAGELFF. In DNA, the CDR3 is TGTGCCAGCAGTGCCGGGGAGCTGTTTTTT.

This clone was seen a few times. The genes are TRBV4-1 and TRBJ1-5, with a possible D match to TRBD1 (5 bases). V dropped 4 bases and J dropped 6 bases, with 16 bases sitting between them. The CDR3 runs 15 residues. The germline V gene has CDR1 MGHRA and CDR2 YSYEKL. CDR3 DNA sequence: TGCGCCAGCAGCCCTAATGAGGGGACGGGTCAGCCCCAGCATTTT. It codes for CASSPNEGTGQPQHF.

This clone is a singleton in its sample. The CDR3 DNA reads as TGTGCGGGGGCTAGCTCCTACGAGCAGTACGTC. It is translated as CAGASSYEQYV. The V gene is TRBV30, the J gene TRBJ2-7, with D perhaps matching TRBD1 (6 bases). CDR1 and CDR2 from the germline V gene are GTSNPN and SVGIG (reference sequence). The CDR3 is 11 amino acids.

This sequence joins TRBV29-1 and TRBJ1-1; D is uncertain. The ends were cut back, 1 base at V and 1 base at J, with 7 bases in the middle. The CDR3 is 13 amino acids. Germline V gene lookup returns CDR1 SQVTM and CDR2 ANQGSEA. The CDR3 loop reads CSVEVLGNTEAFF. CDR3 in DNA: TGCAGCGTTGAAGTTCTGGGGAACACTGAAGCTTTCTTT.

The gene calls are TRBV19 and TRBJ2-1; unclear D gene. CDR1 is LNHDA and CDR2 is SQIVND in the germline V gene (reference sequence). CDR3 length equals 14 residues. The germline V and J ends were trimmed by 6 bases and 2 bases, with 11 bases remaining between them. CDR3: CASRLTVAYNEQFF. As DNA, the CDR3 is TGTGCCAGTAGACTGACCGTAGCCTACAATGAGCAGTTCTTC.

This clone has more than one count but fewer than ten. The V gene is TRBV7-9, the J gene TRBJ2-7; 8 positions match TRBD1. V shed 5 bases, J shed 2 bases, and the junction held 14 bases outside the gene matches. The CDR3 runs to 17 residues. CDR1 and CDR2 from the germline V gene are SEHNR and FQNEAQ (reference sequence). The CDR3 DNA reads TGTGCCAGCAGCGATATACCGATTTGGGACAGGCCCTACGAGCAGTACTTC. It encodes CASSDIPIWDRPYEQYF.

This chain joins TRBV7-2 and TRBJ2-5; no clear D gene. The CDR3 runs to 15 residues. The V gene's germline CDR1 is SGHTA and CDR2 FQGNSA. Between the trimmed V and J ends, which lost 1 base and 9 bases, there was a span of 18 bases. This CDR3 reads CASSLVAQQTLAQYF. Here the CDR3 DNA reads TGTGCCAGCAGCTTAGTTGCTCAGCAGACCCTGGCCCAGTACTTC. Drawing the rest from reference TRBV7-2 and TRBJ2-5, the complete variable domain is GAGVSQSPSNKVTEKGKDVELRCDPISGHTALYWYRQSLGQGLEFLIYFQGNSAPDKSGLPSDRFSAERTGGSVSTLTIQRTQQEDSAVYLCASSLVAQQTLAQYFGPGTRLLVL.

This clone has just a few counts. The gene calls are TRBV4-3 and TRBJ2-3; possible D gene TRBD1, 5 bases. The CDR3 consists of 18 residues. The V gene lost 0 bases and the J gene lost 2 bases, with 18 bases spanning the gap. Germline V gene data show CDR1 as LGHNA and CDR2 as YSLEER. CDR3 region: CASSQDLQGPGHTDTQYF. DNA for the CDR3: TGCGCCAGCAGCCAAGATCTGCAGGGTCCTGGCCACACAGATACGCAGTATTTT.

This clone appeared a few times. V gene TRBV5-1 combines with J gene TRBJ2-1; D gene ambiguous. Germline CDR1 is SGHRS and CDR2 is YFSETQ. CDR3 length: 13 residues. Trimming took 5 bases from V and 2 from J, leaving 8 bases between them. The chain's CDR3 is CASRSQTYNEQFF. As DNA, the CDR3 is TGCGCCAGCAGGTCACAGACCTACAATGAGCAGTTCTTC.

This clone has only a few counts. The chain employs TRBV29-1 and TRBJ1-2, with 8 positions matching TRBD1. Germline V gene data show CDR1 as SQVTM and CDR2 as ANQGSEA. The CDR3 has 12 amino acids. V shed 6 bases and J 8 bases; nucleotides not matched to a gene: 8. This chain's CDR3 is CSVGTGGKGYTF. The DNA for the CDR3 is TGCAGCGTAGGAACAGGGGGTAAAGGCTACACCTTC.

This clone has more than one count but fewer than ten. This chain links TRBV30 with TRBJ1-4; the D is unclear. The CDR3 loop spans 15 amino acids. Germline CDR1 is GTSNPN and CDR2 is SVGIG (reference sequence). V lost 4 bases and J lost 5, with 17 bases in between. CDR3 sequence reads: CAWKVAPGWNEKLFF. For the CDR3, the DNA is TGTGCCTGGAAAGTGGCGCCGGGATGGAATGAAAAACTGTTTTTT.

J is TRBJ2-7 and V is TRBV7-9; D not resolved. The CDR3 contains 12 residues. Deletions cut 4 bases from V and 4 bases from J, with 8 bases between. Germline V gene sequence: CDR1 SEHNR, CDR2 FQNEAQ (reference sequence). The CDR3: CASSSLGYEQYV. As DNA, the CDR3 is TGTGCCAGCAGCTCCCTAGGGTACGAGCAGTACGTC.

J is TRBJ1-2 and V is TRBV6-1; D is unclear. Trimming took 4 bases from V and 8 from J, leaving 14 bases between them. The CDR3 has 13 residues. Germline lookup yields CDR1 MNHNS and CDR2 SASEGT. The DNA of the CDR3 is TGTGCCAGCAGTGTGCTTACTAGGGAAGGCTACACCTTC. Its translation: CASSVLTREGYTF.

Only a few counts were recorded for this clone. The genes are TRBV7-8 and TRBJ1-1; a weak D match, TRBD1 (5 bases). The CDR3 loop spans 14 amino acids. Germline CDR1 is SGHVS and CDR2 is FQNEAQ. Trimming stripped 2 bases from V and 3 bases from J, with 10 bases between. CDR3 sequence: CASSLFQGDTEAFF. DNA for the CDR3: TGTGCCAGCAGCTTATTCCAGGGTGACACTGAAGCTTTCTTT.

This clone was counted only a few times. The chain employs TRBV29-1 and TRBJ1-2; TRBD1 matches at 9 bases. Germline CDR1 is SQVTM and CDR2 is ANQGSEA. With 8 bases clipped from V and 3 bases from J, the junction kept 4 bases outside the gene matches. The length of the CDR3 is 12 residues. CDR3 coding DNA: TGCAGCATAAGGACAGGGGACTATGGCTACACCTTC. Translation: CSIRTGDYGYTF. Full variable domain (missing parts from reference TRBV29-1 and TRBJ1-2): SAVISQKPSRDICQRGTSLTIQCQVDSQVTMMFWYRQQPGQSLTLIATANQGSEATYESGFVIDKFPISRPNLTFSTLTVSNMSPEDSSIYLCSIRTGDYGYTFGSGTRLTVV.

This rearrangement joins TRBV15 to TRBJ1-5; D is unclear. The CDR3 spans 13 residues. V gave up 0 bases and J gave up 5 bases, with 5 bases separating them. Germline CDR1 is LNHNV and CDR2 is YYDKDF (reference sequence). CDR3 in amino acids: CATSRDLDQPQHF. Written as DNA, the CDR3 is TGTGCCACCAGCAGAGATCTAGATCAGCCCCAGCATTTT.

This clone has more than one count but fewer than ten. CDR3 in amino acids: CSAGGRNGYTF. DNA for the CDR3: TGCAGTGCGGGAGGAAGGAATGGCTACACCTTC. The V gene is TRBV20-1, the J gene TRBJ1-2; D remains ambiguous. V was pared by 6 bases and J by 6 bases, with 11 bases between. Germline values: CDR1 DFQATT, CDR2 SNEGSKA (reference sequence). This CDR3 contains 11 residues.

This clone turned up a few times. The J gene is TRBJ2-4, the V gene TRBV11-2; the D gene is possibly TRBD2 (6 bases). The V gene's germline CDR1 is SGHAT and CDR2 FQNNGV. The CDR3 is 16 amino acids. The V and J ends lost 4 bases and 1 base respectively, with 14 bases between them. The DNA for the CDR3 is TGTGCCAGCAGCTCCTTTTGGACTAACGCCAAAAACATTCAGTACTTC. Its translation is CASSSFWTNAKNIQYF.

The CDR3 loop reads CASSKTGGHEQFF. For the CDR3, the DNA is TGTGCCAGTAGTAAGACAGGGGGACATGAGCAGTTCTTC. This chain joins TRBV19 and TRBJ2-1, with TRBD1 matching 9 bases. The CDR3 covers 13 residues. Germline V gene data show CDR1 as LNHDA and CDR2 as SQIVND (reference sequence). Germline trimming cut 4 bases from V and 8 bases from J; bases unmatched to any gene: 3.

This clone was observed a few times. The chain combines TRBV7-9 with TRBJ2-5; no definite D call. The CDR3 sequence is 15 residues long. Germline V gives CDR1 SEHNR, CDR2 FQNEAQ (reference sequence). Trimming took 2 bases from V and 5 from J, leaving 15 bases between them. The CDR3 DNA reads TGTGCCAGCAGCTTACAATTTGCTGAAGGGGAGACCCAGTACTTC. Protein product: CASSLQFAEGETQYF.

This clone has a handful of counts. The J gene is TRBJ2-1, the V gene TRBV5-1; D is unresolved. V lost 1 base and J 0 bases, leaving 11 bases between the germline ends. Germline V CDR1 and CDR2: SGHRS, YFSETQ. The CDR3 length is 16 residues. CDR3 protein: CASSLTHSSSYNEQFF. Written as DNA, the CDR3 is TGCGCCAGCAGCTTGACACACAGTTCCTCCTACAATGAGCAGTTCTTC.

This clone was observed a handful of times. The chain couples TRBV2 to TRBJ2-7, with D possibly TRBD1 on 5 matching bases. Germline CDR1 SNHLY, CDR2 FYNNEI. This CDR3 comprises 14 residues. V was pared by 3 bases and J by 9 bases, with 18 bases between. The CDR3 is CASSEARAGIGQYF. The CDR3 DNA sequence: TGTGCCAGCAGTGAGGCCAGGGCTGGGATAGGGCAGTACTTC.

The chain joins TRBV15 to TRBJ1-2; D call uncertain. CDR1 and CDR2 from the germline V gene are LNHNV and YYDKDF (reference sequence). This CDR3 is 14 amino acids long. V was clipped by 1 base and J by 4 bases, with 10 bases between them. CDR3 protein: CATSRARSLYGYTF. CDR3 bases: TGTGCCACCAGCAGAGCCAGGAGTCTCTATGGCTACACCTTC.

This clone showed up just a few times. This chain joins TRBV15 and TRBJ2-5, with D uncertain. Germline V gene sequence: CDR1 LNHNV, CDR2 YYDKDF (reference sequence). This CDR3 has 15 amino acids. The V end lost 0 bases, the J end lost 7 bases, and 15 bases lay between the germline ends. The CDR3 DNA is TGTGCCACCAGCAGAGATCCTCAATGGGAAGGGACCCAGTACTTC. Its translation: CATSRDPQWEGTQYF. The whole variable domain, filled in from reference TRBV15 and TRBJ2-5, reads DAMVIQNPRYQVTQFGKPVTLSCSQTLNHNVMYWYQQKSSQAPKLLFHYYDKDFNNEADTPDNFQSRRPNTSFCFLDIRSPGLGDTAMYLCATSRDPQWEGTQYFGPGTRLLVL.